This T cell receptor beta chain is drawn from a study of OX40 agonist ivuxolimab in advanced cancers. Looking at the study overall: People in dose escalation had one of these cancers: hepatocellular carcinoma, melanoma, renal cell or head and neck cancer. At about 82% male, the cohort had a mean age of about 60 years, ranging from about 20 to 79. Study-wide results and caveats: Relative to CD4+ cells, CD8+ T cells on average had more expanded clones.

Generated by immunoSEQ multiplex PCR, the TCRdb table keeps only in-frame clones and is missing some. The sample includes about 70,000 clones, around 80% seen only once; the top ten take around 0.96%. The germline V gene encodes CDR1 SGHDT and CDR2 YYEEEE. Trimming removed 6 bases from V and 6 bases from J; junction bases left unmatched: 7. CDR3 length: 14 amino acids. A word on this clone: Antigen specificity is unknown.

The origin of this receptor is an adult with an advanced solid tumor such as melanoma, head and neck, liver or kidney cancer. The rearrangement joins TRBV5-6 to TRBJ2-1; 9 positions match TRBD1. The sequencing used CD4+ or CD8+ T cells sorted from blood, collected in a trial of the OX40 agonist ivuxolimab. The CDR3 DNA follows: TGTGCCAGCACCTTACAGGGGGCCGTCAATGAGCAGTTCTTC. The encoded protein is CASTLQGAVNEQFF.